The sample holds many counts of the clone carrying this TCR beta chain. No antigen is known for it. This CDR3 is built from 17 residues. Germline V gene lookup returns CDR1 SGHTA and CDR2 FQGTGA. V was clipped by 1 base and J by 0 bases, with 13 bases between them. This entry comes from a study of T cell repertoires in cytomegalovirus infection. Study conclusions and caveats: The cumulative frequency of public TCR beta families identified carriers of CMV plus the relevant HLA. Dominating the ex vivo response were HLA-C-restricted CMV-specific TCR beta clonotypes.

MiXCR, applied by TCRdb to the reads, yields one record per CDR3 protein. The sample yields roughly 600,000 distinct CDR3 sequences, approximately 25% seen once. The specimen was CD8+ T cells from PBMCs. The gene calls are TRBV7-3 and TRBJ2-1, with D possibly being TRBD1 or TRBD2 (5 bases each). This receptor was taken from a human donor in good health (CMV status not recorded). Some clones in this sample may be carry-over from other donors' samples. CDR3: CASSLMGVVSSYNEQFF. The CDR3 nucleotides read TGTGCCAGCAGCTTAATGGGGGTAGTGAGCTCCTACAATGAGCAGTTCTTC. Drawing the rest from reference TRBV7-3 and TRBJ2-1, the complete variable domain is GAGVSQTPSNKVTEKGKYVELRCDPISGHTALYWYRQSLGQGPEFLIYFQGTGAADDSGLPNDRFFAVRPEGSVSTLKIQRTERGDSAVYLCASSLMGVVSSYNEQFFGPGTRLTVL.